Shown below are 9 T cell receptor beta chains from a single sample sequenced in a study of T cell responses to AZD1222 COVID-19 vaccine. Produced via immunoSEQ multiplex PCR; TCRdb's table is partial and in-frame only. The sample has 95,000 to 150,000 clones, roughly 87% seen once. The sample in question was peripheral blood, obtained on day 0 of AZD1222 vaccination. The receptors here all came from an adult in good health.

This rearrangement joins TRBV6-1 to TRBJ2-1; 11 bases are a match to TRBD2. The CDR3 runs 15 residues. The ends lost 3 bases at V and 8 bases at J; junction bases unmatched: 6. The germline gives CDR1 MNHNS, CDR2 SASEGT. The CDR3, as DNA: TGTGCCAGCAGTGAGAGACTAGCGGGGTCGGATGAGCAGTTCTTC. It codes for CASSERLAGSDEQFF.

The CDR3 nucleotides are TGTGCCAGTAGTGGGGCTGGAGGCAATCAGCCCCAGCATTTT. Translated, it gives CASSGAGGNQPQHF. The rearrangement joins TRBV19 to TRBJ1-5; TRBD1 might be the D (5 bases). Trimming cost V 5 bases and J 2 bases, with 10 bases left between them. Germline V gene sequence: CDR1 LNHDA, CDR2 SQIVND (reference sequence). The CDR3 is 14 amino acids.

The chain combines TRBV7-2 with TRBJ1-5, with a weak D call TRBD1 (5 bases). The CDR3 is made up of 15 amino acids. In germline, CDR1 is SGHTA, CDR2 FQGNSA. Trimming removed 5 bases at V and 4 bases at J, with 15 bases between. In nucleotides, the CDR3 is TGTGCCAGCAGCAAGACAGAATTCCCGAATCAGCCCCAGCATTTT. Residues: CASSKTEFPNQPQHF.

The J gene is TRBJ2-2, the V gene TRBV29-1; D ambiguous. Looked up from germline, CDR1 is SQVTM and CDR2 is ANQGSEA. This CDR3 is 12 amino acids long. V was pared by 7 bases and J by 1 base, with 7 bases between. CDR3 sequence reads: CSAEENTGELFF. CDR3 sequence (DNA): TGCAGCGCCGAAGAGAACACCGGGGAGCTGTTTTTT.

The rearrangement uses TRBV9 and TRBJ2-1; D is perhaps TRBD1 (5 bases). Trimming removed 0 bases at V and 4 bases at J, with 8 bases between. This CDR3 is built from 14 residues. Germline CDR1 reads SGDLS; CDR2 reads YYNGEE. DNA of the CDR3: TGTGCCAGCAGCGTAGAAAGGGGATACAATGAGCAGTTCTTC. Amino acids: CASSVERGYNEQFF.

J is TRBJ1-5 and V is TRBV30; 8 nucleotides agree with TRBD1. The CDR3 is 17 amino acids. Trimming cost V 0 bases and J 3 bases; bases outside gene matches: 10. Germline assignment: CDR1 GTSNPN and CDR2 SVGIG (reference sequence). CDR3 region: CAWSVGSGGFANQPQHF. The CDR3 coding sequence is TGTGCCTGGAGTGTAGGATCAGGGGGCTTTGCCAATCAGCCCCAGCATTTT.

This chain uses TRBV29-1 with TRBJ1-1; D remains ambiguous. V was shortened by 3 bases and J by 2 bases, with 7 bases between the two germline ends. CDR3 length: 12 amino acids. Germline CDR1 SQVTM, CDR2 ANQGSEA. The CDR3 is CSVDPVNTEAFF. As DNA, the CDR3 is TGCAGCGTTGATCCGGTAAACACTGAAGCTTTCTTT.

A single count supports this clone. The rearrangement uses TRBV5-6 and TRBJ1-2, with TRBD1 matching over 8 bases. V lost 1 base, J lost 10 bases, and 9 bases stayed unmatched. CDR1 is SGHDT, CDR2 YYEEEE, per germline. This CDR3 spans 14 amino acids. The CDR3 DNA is TGTGCCAGCAGCTTGTTGGGTCAGGGGGCTTTCTACACCTTC. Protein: CASSLLGQGAFYTF.

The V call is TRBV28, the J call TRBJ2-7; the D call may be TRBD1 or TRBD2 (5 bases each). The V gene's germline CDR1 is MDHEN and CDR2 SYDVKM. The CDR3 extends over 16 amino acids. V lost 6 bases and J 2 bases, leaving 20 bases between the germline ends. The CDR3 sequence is CASREIPGRKTYEQYF. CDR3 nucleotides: TGTGCCAGCAGGGAGATACCGGGACGTAAGACCTACGAGCAGTACTTC.